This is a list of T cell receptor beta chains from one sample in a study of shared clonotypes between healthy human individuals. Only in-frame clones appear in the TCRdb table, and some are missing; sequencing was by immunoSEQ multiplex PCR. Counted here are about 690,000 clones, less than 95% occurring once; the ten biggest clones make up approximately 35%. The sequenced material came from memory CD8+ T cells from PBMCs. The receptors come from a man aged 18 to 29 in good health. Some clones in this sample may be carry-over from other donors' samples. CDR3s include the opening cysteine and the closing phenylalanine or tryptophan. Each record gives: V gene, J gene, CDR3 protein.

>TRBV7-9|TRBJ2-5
CASSHREVETQYF
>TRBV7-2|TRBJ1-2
CASSLGRRGVGSYGYTF
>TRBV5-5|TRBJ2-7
CASSWLQGYYEQYF
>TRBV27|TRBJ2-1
CASSPLDSGYNEQFF
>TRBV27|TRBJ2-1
CASIPQGGPYNEQFF
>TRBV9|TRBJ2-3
CASSASADTQYF
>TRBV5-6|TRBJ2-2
CASSVRMAPGELFF
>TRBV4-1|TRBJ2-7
CASSHLAGRGDYEQYF
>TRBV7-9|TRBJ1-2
CASSTGEGVYGYTF
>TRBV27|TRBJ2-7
CASSSRLYHEQYF
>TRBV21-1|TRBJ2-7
CASSKVEGGEDYEQYF
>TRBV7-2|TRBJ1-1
CASSHPRTGSEAFF
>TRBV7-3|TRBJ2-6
CASSTSAGGPGANVLTF
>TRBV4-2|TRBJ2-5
CASSQEGAGTGQETQYF
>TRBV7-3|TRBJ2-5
CASSLFGSGVNQETQYF
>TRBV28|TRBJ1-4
CASSFRGRGEKLFF
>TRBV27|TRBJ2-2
CASSFVQTGGGELFF
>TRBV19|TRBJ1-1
CASRRQDGGRNTEAFF
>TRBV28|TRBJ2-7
CASSFSGHFYEQYF
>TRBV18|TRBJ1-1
CASSPRDRGRAEAFF
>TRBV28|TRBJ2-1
CASSPSISSSYNEQFF
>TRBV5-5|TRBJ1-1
CASRPVALENTEAFF
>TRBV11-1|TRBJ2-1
CASSLDRGSYNEQFF
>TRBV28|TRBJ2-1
CASSLFQGGGAFHEQFF
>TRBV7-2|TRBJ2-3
CASSFISGRGPDTQYF
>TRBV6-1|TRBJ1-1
CASNWYGTSNTEAFF
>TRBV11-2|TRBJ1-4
CASSIGTEKLFF
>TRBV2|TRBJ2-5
CASSIQGGQETQYF
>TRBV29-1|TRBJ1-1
CSVRTGDTEAFF
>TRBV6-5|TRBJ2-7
CASSYGPSYEQYF
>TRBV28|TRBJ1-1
CASSLQGSTEAFF
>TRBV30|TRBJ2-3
CAWSVLQISDTQYF
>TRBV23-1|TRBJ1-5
CATRWGNQPQHF
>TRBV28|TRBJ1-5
CASSFRTGGNQPQHF
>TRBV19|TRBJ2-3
CASSWVSTSTDTQYF
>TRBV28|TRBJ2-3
CASSLGTDTQYF
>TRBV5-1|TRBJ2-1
CASSFNSHNEQFF
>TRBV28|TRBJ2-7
CASRGTANSYEQYF
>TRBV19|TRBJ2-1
CASSTGYNEQFF
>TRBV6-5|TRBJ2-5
CASRGSGTGETQYF
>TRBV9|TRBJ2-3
CASSDDRGASDTQYF
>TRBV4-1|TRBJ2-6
CASSQAVSGANVLTF
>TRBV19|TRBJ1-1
CASSTGSGAFF
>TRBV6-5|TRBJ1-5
CASSPGVDSNQPQHF
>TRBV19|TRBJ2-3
CASSMTYERGTDTQYF
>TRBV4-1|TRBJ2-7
CASSQNRVYGYEQYF
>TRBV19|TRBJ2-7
CASSIGTSGNLEQYF
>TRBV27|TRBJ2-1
CASTPSGGGYLGFF
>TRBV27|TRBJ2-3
CASRGGLAGGTQYF
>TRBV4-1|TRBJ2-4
CASSQVAGVFDKNIQYF